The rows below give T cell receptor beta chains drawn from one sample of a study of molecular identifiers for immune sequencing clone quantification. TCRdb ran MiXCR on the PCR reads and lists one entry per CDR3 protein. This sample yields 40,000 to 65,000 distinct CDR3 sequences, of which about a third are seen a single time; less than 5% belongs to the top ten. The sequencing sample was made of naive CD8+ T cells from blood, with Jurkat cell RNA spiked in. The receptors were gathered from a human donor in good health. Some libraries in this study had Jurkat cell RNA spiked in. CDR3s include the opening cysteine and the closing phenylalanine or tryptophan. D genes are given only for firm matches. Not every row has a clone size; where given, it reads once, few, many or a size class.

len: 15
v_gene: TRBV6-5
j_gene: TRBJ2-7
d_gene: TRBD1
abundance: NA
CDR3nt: TGTGCCAGCAGTTACGAGACAGGGGCCTTCTACGAGCAGTACTTC
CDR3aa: CASSYETGAFYEQYF

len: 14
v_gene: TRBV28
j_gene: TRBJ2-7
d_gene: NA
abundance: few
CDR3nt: TGTGCCAGCAGTTTATGGGACTCCTCCTACGAGCAGTACTTC
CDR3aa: CASSLWDSSYEQYF

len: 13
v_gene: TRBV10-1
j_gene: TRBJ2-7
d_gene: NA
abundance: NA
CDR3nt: TGCGCCAGCAGTGGACCGGCATCCTACGAGCAGTACTTC
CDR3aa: CASSGPASYEQYF

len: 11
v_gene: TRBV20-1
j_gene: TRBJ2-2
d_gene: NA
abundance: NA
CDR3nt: TGCAGTGCTAGGCTAGTTGGGGAGCTGTTTTTT
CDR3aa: CSARLVGELFF

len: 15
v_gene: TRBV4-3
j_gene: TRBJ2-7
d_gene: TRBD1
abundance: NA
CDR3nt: TGCGCCGGCAGCCAAGTAACAGGGGGAAACTACGAGCAGTACTTC
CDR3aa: CAGSQVTGGNYEQYF

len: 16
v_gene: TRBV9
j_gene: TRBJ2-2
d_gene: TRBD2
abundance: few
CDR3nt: TGTGCCAGCAGCGTAGGTCAGCGGGAGAACACCGGGGAGCTGTTTTTT
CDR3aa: CASSVGQRENTGELFF

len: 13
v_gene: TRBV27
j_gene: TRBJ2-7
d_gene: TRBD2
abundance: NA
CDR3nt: TGTGCCAGCAGCCGGGACTACTCCTACGAGCAGTACTTC
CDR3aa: CASSRDYSYEQYF

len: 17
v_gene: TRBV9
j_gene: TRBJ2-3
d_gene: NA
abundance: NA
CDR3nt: TGTGCCAGCAGCTTAGATGGGGGTAGGCACACAGCAGCTACGCAGTATTTT
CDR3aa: CASSLDGGRHTAATQYF

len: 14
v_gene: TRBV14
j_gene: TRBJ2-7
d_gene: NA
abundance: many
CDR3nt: TGTGCCAGCAGCCAAGTCCCAAATATACCCGAGCAGTACTTC
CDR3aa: CASSQVPNIPEQYF

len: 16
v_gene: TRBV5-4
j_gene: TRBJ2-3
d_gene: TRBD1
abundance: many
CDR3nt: TGTGCCAGCAGCCTGGACAGGGGGCGCATCCCAGATACGCAGTATTTT
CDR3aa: CASSLDRGRIPDTQYF

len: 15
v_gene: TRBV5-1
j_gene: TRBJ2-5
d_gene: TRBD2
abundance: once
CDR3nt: TGCGCCTGCAGCTTTGGGCTAGCGGGAGAAGAGTCCCAGTACTTC
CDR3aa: CACSFGLAGEESQYF

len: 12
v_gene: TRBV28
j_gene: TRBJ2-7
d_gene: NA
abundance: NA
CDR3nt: TGTGCCAGCTGTATAGGCAGCTACGAGCAGTACTTC
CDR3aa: CASCIGSYEQYF

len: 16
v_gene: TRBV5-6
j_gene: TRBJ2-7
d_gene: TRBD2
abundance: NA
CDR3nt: TGTTCCAGCAGCTTGGGACTAGCGGGAGTCACCTACGAGCAGTACTTC
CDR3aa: CSSSLGLAGVTYEQYF

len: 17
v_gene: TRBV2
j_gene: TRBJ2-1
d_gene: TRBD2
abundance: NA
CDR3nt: TGTGCCAGCTATCGGAATAGCGGGATTGGTAGCTACAATGAGCAGTTCTTC
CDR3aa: CASYRNSGIGSYNEQFF

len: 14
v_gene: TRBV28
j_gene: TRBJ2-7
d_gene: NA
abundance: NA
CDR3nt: TGTGCCAGCAGTCCTATTCCAAGCTCCTACGAGCAGTACTTC
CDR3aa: CASSPIPSSYEQYF

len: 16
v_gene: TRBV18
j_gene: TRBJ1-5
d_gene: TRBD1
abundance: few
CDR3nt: TGTGCCAGCTCAAGGGGGCAAGTTCGTGGGTATCAGCCCCAGCATTTT
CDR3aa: CASSRGQVRGYQPQHF